This T cell receptor beta chain was identified during a study of monozygotic twins with inflammatory bowel disease. Study conclusions and caveats: Evidence did not back any single strong signal or clonotype linked to IBD.

The authors made each sample's cDNA in eight separate reactions. Amplification used two nested PCRs: 15 to 20 cycles, then approximately 9 cycles, on TCRalpha/TCRbeta cDNA. From the 5' RACE reads, TCRdb lists one entry per CDR3 protein and no DNA. The sample totals about 350,000 distinct CDR3 sequences; its top ten clones hold 2% to 2.5%. Each donor gave 2.5 ml of peripheral blood. Germline V gene lookup returns CDR1 SQVTM and CDR2 ANQGSEA. CDR3 size: 12 residues. A remark on this clonotype: As yet, its antigen is unknown.

This TCR was recovered from a human donor with ulcerative colitis or Crohn's disease, or a healthy co-twin of an affected twin (not recorded which). This chain links TRBV29-1 with TRBJ1-1; TCRdb names TRBD1, which stays unverified in the absence of DNA. Sequencing was performed on blood. The CDR3 protein is CSVEQGATEAFF.